This is a list of T cell receptor beta chains from one sample in a study of blood T cell repertoires in COVID-19. TCRdb's copy holds only in-frame clones and misses some; the assay was immunoSEQ multiplex PCR. The data hold fewer than 300,000 clones, with approximately 83% observed a single time. The sample taken for sequencing was PBMCs or T cells enriched from blood (not recorded which). Source of these receptors: a woman aged 25 to 39 who had recovered from COVID-19. CDR3s leave out the opening cysteine and the closing phenylalanine or tryptophan.

TRBV4-2	TRBJ1-5	11	ASSLTENQPQH
TRBV2	TRBJ1-3	14	ASAGSGGGLGNTIY
TRBV19	TRBJ2-7	12	ASSPGQGGYEQY
TRBV27	TRBJ2-2	14	ASSLGLAGITGELF
TRBV24-1	TRBJ2-3	12	ATSGGGRADTQY
TRBV10-1	TRBJ2-2	13	ASSDTSGGTGELF
TRBV5-1	TRBJ1-1	13	ASSRGAPSNTEAF
TRBV5-6	TRBJ2-7	9	ASSQAREQY
TRBV7-3	TRBJ2-2	13	ASSPRGQSTGELF
TRBV11-3	TRBJ1-1	12	ASSPGTENTEAF
TRBV28	TRBJ2-3	11	AIRGTGTDTQY
TRBV11-3	TRBJ2-3	12	ASSLNSQGYTQY
TRBV2	TRBJ2-3	12	ASGTGQGTDTQY
TRBV2	TRBJ2-2	11	ASSRAYTGELF
TRBV6-1	TRBJ1-6	14	ASSEAADLEGVKTH
TRBV28	TRBJ1-4	14	ASSFRGPAYDEKLF
TRBV28	TRBJ1-4	11	ASSLRVEQKLF
TRBV2	TRBJ1-2	10	ASSTTGGGYT
TRBV11-2	TRBJ2-1	13	ASSSREALGNEQF